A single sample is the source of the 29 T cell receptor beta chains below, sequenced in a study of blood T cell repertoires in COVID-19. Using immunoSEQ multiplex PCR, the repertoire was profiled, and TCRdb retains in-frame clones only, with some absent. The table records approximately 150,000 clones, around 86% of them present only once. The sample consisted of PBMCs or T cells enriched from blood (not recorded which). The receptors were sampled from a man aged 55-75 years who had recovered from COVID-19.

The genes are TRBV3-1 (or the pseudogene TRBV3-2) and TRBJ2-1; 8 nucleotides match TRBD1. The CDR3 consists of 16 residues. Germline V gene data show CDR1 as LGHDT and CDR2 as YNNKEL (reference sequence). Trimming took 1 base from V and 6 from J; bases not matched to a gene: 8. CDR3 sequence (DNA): TGTGCCAGCAGCCAAGTTCAGGGGGCTAGTCGCAATGAGCAGTTCTTC. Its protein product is CASSQVQGASRNEQFF.

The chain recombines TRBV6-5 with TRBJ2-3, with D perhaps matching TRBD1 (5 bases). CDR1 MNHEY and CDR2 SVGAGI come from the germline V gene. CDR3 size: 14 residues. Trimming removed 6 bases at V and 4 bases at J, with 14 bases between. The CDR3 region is CASSRTGRADTQYF. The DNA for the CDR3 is TGTGCCAGCAGCCGAACAGGCCGCGCAGATACGCAGTATTTT.

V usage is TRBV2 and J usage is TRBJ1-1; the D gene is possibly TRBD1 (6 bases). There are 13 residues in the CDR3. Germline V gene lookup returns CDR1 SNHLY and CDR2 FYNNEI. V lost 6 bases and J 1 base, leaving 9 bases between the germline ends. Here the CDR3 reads CASRGHWNTEAFF. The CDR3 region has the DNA TGTGCCAGCAGGGGACATTGGAACACTGAAGCTTTCTTT.

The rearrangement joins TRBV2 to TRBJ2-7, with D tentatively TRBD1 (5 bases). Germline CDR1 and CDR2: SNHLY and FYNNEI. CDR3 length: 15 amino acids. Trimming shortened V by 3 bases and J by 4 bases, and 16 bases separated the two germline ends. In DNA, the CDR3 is TGTGCCAGCAGTGAGTCAGGGTCCCTGGGGTACGAGCAGTACTTC. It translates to CASSESGSLGYEQYF. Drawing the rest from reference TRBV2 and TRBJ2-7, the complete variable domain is EPEVTQTPSHQVTQMGQEVILRCVPISNHLYFYWYRQILGQKVEFLVSFYNNEISEKSEIFDDQFSVERPDGSNFTLKIRSTKLEDSAMYFCASSESGSLGYEQYFGPGTRLTVT.

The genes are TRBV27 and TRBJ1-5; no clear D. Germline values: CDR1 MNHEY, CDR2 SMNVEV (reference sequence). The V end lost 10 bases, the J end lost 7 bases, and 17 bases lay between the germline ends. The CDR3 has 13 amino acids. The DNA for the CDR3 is TGTGCCACCCGGGGTGGTGTCGAGCAGCCCCAGCATTTT. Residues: CATRGGVEQPQHF.

The CDR3 region is CSAEGLAGVSYNEQFF. The CDR3 DNA reads as TGCAGCGCCGAGGGACTAGCGGGAGTGTCCTACAATGAGCAGTTCTTC. The chain is built from TRBV29-1 and TRBJ2-1, with 14 bases that match TRBD2. The CDR3 consists of 16 residues. V gave up 7 bases and J gave up 1 base; unmatched junction bases: 6. Germline loops: CDR1 SQVTM, CDR2 ANQGSEA.

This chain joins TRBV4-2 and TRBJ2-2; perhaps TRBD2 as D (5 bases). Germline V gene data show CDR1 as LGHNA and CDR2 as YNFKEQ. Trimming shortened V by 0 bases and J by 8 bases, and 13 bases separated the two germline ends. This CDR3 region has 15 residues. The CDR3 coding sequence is TGTGCCAGCAGCCAAGATGTTGCTAGAGGGGGGGAGCTGTTTTTT. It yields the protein CASSQDVARGGELFF.

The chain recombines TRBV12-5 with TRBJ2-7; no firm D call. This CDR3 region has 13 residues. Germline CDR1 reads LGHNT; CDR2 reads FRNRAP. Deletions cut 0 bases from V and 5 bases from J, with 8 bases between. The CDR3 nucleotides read TGTGCTAGTGGTTTGGTACACCCCCACGAGCAGTACTTC. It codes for CASGLVHPHEQYF. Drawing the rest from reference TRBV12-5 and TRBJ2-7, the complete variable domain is DARVTQTPRHKVTEMGQEVTMRCQPILGHNTVFWYRQTMMQGLELLAYFRNRAPLDDSGMPKDRFSAEMPDATLATLKIQPSEPRDSAVYFCASGLVHPHEQYFGPGTRLTVT.

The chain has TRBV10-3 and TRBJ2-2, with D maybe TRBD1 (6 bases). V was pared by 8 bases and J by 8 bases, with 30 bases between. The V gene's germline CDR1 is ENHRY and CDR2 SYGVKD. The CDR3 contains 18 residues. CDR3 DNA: TGTGCCATCGCGGCCTACGCCCCCGGGACATGGGGGACAGGGGAGCTGTTTTTT. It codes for CAIAAYAPGTWGTGELFF.

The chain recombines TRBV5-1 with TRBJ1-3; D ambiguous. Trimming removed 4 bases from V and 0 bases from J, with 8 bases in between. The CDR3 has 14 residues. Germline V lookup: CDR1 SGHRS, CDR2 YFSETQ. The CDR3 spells CASSLKSSGNTIYF. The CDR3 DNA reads TGCGCCAGCAGCCTCAAGAGCTCTGGAAACACCATATATTTT.

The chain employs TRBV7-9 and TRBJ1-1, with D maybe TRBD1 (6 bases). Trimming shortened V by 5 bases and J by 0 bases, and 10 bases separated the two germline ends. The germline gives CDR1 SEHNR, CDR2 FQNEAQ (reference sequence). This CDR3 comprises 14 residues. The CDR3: CASSPRGMNTEAFF. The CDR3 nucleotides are TGTGCCAGCAGCCCGAGGGGGATGAACACTGAAGCTTTCTTT.

The CDR3 sequence: CASSVQSGGTEAFF. Written as DNA, the CDR3 is TGTGCCAGCAGCGTTCAATCGGGAGGCACTGAAGCTTTCTTT. The chain links TRBV9 to TRBJ1-1; the D is unclear. The CDR3 has 14 amino acids. V was cut by 2 bases and J by 4 bases, with 12 bases left in between. Germline V gene sequence: CDR1 SGDLS, CDR2 YYNGEE. Full variable domain (remainder filled in from reference TRBV9 and TRBJ1-1): DSGVTQTPKHLITATGQRVTLRCSPRSGDLSVYWYQQSLDQGLQFLIQYYNGEERAKGNILERFSAQQFPDLHSELNLSSLELGDSALYFCASSVQSGGTEAFFGQGTRLTVV.

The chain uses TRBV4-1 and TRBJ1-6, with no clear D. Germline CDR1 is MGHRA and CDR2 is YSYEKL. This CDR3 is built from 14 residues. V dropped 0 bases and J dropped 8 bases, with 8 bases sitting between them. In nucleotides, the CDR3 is TGCGCCAGCAGCCAAGATTATGGGCATTCACCCCTCCACTTT. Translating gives CASSQDYGHSPLHF.

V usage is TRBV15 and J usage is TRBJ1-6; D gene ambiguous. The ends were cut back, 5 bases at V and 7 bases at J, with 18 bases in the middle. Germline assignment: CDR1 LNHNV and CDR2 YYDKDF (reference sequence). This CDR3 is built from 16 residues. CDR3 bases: TGTGCCACCAGCGGCCTCGAGGGAATGGGAAATTCACCCCTCCACTTT. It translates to CATSGLEGMGNSPLHF.

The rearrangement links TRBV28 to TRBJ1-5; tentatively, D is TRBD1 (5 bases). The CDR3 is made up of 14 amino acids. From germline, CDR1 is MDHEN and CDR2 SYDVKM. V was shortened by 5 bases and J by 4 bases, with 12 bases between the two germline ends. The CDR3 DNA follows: TGTGCCAGCAGTCACAGGATGGGAAATCAGCCCCAGCATTTT. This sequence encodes CASSHRMGNQPQHF.

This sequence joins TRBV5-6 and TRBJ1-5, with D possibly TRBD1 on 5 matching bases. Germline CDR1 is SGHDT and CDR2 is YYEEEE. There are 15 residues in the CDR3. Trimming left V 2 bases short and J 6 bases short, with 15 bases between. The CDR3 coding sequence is TGTGCCAGCAGCTTAGGGATAGGGGTAGGTCAGCCCCAGCATTTT. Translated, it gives CASSLGIGVGQPQHF.

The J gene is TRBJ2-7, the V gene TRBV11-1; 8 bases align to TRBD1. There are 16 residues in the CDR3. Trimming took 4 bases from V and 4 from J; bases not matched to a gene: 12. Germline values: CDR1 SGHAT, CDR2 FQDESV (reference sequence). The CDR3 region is CASSYNRGQGYYEQYF. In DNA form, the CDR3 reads TGTGCCAGCAGCTATAACCGAGGACAGGGCTATTACGAGCAGTACTTC.

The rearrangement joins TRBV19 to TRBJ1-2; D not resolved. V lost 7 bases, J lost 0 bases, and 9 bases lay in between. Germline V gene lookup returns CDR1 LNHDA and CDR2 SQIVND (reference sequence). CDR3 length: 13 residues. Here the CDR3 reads CASMKGANYGYTF. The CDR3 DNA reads TGTGCCAGTATGAAGGGAGCTAACTATGGCTACACCTTC.

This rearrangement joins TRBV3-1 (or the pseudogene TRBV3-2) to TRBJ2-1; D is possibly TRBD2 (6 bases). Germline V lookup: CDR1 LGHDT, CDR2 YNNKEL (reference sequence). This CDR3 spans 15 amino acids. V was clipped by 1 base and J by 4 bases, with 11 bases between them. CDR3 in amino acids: CASSQGSGGYNEQFF. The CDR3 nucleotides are TGTGCCAGCAGCCAAGGGAGTGGGGGGTACAATGAGCAGTTCTTC.

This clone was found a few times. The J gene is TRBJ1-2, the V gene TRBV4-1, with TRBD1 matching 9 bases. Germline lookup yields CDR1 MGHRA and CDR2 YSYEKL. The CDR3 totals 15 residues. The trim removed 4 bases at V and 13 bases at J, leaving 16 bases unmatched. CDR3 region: CASSLDLQGARMLTF. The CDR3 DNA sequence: TGCGCCAGCAGCCTCGATCTACAGGGGGCGCGAATGCTCACCTTC.

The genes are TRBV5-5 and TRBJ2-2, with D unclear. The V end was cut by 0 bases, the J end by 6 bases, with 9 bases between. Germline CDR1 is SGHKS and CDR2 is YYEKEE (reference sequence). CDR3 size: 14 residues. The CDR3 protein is CASSLALRAGELFF. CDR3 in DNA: TGTGCCAGCAGCTTGGCCCTACGGGCCGGGGAGCTGTTTTTT.

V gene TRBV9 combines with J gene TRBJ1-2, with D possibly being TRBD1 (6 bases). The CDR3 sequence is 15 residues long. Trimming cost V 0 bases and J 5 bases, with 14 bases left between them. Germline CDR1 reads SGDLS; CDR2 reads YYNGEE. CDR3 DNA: TGTGCCAGCAGCGTAGATTTGGGGGCTGGGTATGGCTACACCTTC. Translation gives CASSVDLGAGYGYTF. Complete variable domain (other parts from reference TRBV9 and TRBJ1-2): DSGVTQTPKHLITATGQRVTLRCSPRSGDLSVYWYQQSLDQGLQFLIQYYNGEERAKGNILERFSAQQFPDLHSELNLSSLELGDSALYFCASSVDLGAGYGYTFGSGTRLTVV.

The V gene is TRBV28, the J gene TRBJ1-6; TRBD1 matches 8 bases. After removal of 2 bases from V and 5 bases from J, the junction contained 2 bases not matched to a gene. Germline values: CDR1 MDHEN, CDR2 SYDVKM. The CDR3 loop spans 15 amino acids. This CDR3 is CASSLADRDNSPLHF. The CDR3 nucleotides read TGTGCCAGCAGTTTAGCGGACAGGGATAATTCACCCCTCCACTTT.

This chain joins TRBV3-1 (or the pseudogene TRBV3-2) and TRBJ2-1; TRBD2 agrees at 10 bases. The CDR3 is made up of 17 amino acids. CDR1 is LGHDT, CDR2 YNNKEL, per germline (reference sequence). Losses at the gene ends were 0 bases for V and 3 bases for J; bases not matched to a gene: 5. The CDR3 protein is CASSQDLGTSDYNEQFF. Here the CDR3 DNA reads TGTGCCAGCAGCCAAGATCTTGGGACTAGCGACTACAATGAGCAGTTCTTC.

The CDR3 coding sequence is TGTGCCAGTAGTATTCTATATGGACAGGGAATTGGTGAGCAGTTCTTC. Translation gives CASSILYGQGIGEQFF. The chain carries TRBV19 and TRBJ2-1; 8 nucleotides align to TRBD1. This CDR3 is 16 amino acids long. V gave up 3 bases and J gave up 9 bases; unmatched junction bases: 13. From germline, CDR1 is LNHDA and CDR2 SQIVND (reference sequence).

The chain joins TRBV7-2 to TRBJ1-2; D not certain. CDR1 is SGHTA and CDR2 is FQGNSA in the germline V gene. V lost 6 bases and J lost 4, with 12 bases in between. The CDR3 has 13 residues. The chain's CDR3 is CASSTLDTYGYTF. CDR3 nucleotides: TGTGCCAGCAGTACCCTCGACACCTATGGCTACACCTTC. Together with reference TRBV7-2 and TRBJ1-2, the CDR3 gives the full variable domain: GAGVSQSPSNKVTEKGKDVELRCDPISGHTALYWYRQSLGQGLEFLIYFQGNSAPDKSGLPSDRFSAERTGGSVSTLTIQRTQQEDSAVYLCASSTLDTYGYTFGSGTRLTVV.

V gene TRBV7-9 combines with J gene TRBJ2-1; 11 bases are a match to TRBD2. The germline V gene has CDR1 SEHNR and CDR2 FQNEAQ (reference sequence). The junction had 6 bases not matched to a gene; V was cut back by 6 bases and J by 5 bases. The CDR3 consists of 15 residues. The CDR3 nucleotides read TGTGCCAGCAGACCTCCGGGACTAGCGGACAATGAGCAGTTCTTC. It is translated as CASRPPGLADNEQFF.

The CDR3 region is CASSYSPLTLTSGTADTQYF. The CDR3 nucleotides are TGTGCCAGCAGTTACTCCCCCCTTACGCTGACTAGCGGGACTGCAGATACGCAGTATTTT. The chain links TRBV27 to TRBJ2-3; TRBD2 matches at 11 bases. The CDR3 has 20 amino acids. Trimming took 4 bases from V and 4 from J; bases not matched to a gene: 19. Looked up from germline, CDR1 is MNHEY and CDR2 is SMNVEV (reference sequence).

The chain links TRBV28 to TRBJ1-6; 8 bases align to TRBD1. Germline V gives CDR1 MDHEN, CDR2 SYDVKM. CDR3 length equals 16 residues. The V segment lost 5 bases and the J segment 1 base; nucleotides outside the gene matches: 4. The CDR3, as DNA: TGTGCCAGCAGTAGCTACAGGGGGTCCTATAATTCACCCCTCCACTTT. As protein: CASSSYRGSYNSPLHF.